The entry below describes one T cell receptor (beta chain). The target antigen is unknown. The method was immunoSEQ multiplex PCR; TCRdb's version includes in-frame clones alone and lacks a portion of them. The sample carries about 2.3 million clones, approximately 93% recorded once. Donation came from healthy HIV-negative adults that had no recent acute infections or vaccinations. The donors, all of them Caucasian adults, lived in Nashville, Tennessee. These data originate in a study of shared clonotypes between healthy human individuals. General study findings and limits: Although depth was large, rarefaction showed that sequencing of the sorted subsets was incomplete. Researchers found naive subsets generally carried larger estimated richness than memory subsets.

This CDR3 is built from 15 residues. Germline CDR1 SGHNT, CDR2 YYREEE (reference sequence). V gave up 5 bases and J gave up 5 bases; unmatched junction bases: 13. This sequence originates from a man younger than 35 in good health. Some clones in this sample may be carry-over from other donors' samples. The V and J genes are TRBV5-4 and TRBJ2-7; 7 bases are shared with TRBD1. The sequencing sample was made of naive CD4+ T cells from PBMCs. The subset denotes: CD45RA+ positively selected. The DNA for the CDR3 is TGTGCCAGCAGAAAGACAGGGATAGCGTCGGACGAGCAGTACTTC. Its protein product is CASRKTGIASDEQYF.